This T cell receptor beta chain was recovered during a study of cytomegalovirus exposure and HLA in healthy donors. This clone has a single count. Its specificity is unknown. Measured with immunoSEQ multiplex PCR; TCRdb has only the in-frame clones, and not every one. The sample shows some 110,000 clones, about 85% of them seen only once. Study-level points and caveats: Within the 130 or so validation repertoires, first-cohort TCR clusters tended to co-occur, according to a later analysis.

CDR1 is SNHLY, CDR2 FYNNEI, per germline. V trimming: 5 bases; J trimming: 2 bases; junction bases outside the gene matches: 14. The CDR3 runs to 18 residues. The sequence was obtained from a woman aged 18-30 years in good health and CMV-seropositive. What was sequenced was PBMCs. The chain links TRBV2 to TRBJ2-3, with 9 bases identical to TRBD2. CDR3: CASSLSGGPRTYTDTQYF. The CDR3 DNA is TGTGCCAGCAGTCTTAGCGGGGGACCCAGGACCTACACAGATACGCAGTATTTT.